These 9 T cell receptor beta chains were all obtained from the same sample, sequenced in a study of blood T cell repertoires in COVID-19. Profiled with immunoSEQ multiplex PCR; TCRdb holds only in-frame clones, not every one. The sample records hundreds of thousands of clones, approximately 84% being singletons. The sequencing sample was made of peripheral blood. The receptors originated from a woman of 80 years or more with acute or convalescent COVID-19.

The CDR3 coding sequence is TGTGCCAGCAGCCCCAACAGGGGCTATGGCTACACCTTC. Residues: CASSPNRGYGYTF. This chain links TRBV6-5 with TRBJ1-2, with 7 positions matching TRBD1. The CDR3 sequence is 13 residues long. V was clipped by 6 bases and J by 4 bases; unmatched bases: 5. The germline V gene encodes CDR1 MNHEY and CDR2 SVGAGI.

This sequence joins TRBV28 and TRBJ1-1; 7 positions agree with TRBD1. J was trimmed by 4 bases and V by 5 bases; bases with no gene match: 7. In germline, CDR1 is MDHEN, CDR2 SYDVKM. CDR3 size: 14 residues. CDR3 protein: CASSRTGARTEAFF. CDR3 coding DNA: TGTGCCAGCAGTCGAACAGGGGCTCGCACTGAAGCTTTCTTT.

In this sample, this clone turned up many times. V and J are TRBV7-9 and TRBJ1-2; possibly TRBD1 for D (6 bases). This CDR3 has 15 amino acids. Trimming stripped 5 bases from V and 6 bases from J, with 19 bases between. The V gene's germline CDR1 is SEHNR and CDR2 FQNEAQ (reference sequence). This chain's CDR3 is CASSQSYRVRDGYTF. The CDR3 DNA follows: TGTGCCAGCAGCCAATCCTACAGGGTTCGGGATGGCTACACCTTC. Variable domain in full (rest from reference TRBV7-9 and TRBJ1-2): DTGVSQNPRHKITKRGQNVTFRCDPISEHNRLYWYRQTLGQGPEFLTYFQNEAQLEKSRLLSDRFSAERPKGSFSTLEIQRTEQGDSAMYLCASSQSYRVRDGYTFGSGTRLTVV.

This clone was picked up a small number of times. A much larger clone sits a single nucleotide away, making a read error possible. This sequence joins TRBV2 and TRBJ1-1; D may be TRBD1 (5 bases). Germline-derived CDR1 and CDR2 are SNHLY and FYNNEI. The CDR3 extends over 13 amino acids. Trimming took 4 bases from V and 1 from J, leaving 7 bases between them. The CDR3 DNA reads as TGTGCCAGCAGTGCCGACAGGAACACTGAAGCTTTCTTT. Translated, it gives CASSADRNTEAFF.

The chain combines TRBV12-5 with TRBJ1-2; TRBD1 is a possible D gene (6 bases). The V gene lost 8 bases and the J gene lost 1 base, with 11 bases spanning the gap. CDR1 and CDR2 from the germline V gene are LGHNT and FRNRAP. The CDR3 runs 13 residues. This CDR3 reads CASRKQGNYGYTF. The CDR3, as DNA: TGTGCTAGTCGTAAACAGGGTAACTATGGCTACACCTTC.

V gene TRBV4-2 combines with J gene TRBJ2-1; D unclear. Germline V gene lookup returns CDR1 LGHNA and CDR2 YNFKEQ. V gave up 1 base and J gave up 10 bases, with 8 bases separating them. CDR3 length equals 12 residues. CDR3: CASSQVVNEQFF. CDR3 nucleotides: TGTGCCAGCAGCCAAGTAGTTAACGAGCAGTTCTTC.

The chain carries TRBV6-5 and TRBJ2-7, with 10 nucleotides matching TRBD2. After removal of 2 bases from V and 2 bases from J, the junction contained 6 bases not matched to a gene. Per the germline V gene, CDR1 is MNHEY and CDR2 is SVGAGI. This CDR3 spans 16 amino acids. The CDR3 protein is CASSYRLAGATYEQYF. The CDR3, as DNA: TGTGCCAGCAGTTACCGGCTAGCGGGGGCAACCTACGAGCAGTACTTC.

The chain uses TRBV19 and TRBJ1-1, with a weak D call TRBD1 (6 bases). CDR3 length equals 15 residues. Germline values: CDR1 LNHDA, CDR2 SQIVND (reference sequence). V was cut by 6 bases and J by 1 base, with 15 bases left in between. CDR3 protein: CASRARQAENTEAFF. The CDR3 region has the DNA TGTGCCAGTAGAGCTAGACAGGCGGAGAACACTGAAGCTTTCTTT.

The chain combines TRBV5-4 with TRBJ2-7, with 7 bases matching TRBD1. The germline V gene has CDR1 SGHNT and CDR2 YYREEE (reference sequence). The CDR3 covers 16 residues. The J segment lost 6 bases and the V segment lost 4 bases, leaving 16 bases of the junction unmatched. CDR3 nucleotides: TGTGCCAGCAGCCAGACAGGGAGAATCGTTGAGGGCGAGCAGTACTTC. This encodes CASSQTGRIVEGEQYF.